This record covers a single T cell receptor (beta chain). Its specificity is unknown. Each single cDNA molecule received a unique molecular identifier. TCRdb itself ran the 5' RACE reads through MiXCR, one entry per CDR3 protein. Among tens of thousands of distinct CDR3 sequences listed, nearly 10% were seen once. This entry is derived from a study of early T cells in non-severe SARS-CoV-2 infection. Study observations and caveats: The study's VDJdb matching favored anti-spike CD8 responses and missed private and CD4 specificities.

This CDR3 region has 12 residues. V was cut by 4 bases and J by 5 bases, with 10 bases left in between. Germline CDR1 and CDR2: SGHRS and YFSETQ. The sequence was obtained from an adult who was a healthcare worker with PCR-confirmed SARS-CoV-2 infection or an uninfected control (not recorded which). The gene calls are TRBV5-1 and TRBJ2-7; no definite D call. Sequencing was carried out using whole blood. The CDR3 region has the DNA TGCGCCAGCAGCCTTTTATTTGACGAGCAGTACTTC. Amino acid sequence: CASSLLFDEQYF.